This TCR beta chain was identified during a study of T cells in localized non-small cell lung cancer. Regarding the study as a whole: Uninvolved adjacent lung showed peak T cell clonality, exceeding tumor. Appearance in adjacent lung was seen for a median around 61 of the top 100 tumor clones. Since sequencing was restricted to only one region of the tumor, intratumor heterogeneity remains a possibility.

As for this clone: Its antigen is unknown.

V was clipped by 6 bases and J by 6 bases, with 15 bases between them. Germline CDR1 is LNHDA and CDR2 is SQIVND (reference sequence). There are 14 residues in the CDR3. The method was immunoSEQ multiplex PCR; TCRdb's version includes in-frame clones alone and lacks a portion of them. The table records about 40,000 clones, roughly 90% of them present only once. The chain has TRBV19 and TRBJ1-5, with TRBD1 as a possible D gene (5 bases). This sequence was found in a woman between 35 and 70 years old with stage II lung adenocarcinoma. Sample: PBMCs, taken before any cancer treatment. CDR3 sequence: CASRVGRGAQPQHF. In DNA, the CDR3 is TGTGCCAGTAGAGTCGGACGCGGGGCTCAGCCCCAGCATTTT. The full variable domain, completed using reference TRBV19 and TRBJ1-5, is DGGITQSPKYLFRKEGQNVTLSCEQNLNHDAMYWYRQDPGQGLRLIYYSQIVNDFQKGDIAEGYSVSREKKESFPLTVTSAQKNPTAFYLCASRVGRGAQPQHFGDGTRLSIL.